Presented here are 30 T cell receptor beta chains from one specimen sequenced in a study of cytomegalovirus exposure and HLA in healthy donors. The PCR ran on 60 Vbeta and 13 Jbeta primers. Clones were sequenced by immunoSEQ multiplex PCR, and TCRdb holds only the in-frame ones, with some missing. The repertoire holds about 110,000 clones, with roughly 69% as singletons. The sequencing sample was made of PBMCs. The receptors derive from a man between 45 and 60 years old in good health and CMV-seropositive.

CDR3 bases: TGCGCCAGCAGCCCTCAAGATCGGGATACGCAGTATTTT. This sequence encodes CASSPQDRDTQYF. The chain recombines TRBV4-1 with TRBJ2-3, with D uncertain. CDR1 and CDR2 (germline): MGHRA, YSYEKL. V dropped 4 bases and J dropped 6 bases, with 11 bases sitting between them. CDR3 size: 13 residues.

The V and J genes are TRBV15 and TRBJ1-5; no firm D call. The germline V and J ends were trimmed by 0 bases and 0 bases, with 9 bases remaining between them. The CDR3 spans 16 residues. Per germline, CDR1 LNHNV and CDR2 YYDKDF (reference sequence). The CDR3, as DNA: TGTGCCACCAGCAGAGATAGATTTAATAGCAATCAGCCCCAGCATTTT. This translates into CATSRDRFNSNQPQHF.

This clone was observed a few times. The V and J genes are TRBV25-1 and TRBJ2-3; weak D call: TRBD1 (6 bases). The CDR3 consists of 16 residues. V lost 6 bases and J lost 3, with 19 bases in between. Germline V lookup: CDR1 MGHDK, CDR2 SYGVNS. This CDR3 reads CASSQSGTLRTDTQYF. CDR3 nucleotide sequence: TGTGCCAGCAGCCAATCCGGGACACTTAGAACAGATACGCAGTATTTT.

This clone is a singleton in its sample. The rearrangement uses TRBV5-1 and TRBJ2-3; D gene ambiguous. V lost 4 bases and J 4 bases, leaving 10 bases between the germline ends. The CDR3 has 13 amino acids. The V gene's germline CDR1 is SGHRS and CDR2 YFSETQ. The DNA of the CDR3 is TGCGCCAGCAGCCCCGTGAGGTCAGATACGCAGTATTTT. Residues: CASSPVRSDTQYF.

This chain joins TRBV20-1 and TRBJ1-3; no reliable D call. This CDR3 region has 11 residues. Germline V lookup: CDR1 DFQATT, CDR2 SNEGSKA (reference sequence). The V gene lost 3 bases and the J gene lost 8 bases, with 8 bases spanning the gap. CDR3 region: CSARALYTIYF. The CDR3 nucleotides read TGCAGTGCTAGGGCCTTATACACCATATATTTT.

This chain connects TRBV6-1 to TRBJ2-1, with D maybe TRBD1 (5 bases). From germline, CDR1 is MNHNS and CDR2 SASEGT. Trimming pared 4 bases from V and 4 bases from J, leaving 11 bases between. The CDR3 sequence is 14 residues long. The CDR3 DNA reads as TGTGCCAGCAGTGGGCTAGGACATTACAATGAGCAGTTCTTC. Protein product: CASSGLGHYNEQFF.

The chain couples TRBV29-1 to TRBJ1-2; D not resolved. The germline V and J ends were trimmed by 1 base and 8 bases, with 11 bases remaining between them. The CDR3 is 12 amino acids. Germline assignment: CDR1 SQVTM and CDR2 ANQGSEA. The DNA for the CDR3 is TGCAGCGTTGAAGGCCCGGCGGGGGGCTACACCTTC. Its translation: CSVEGPAGGYTF.

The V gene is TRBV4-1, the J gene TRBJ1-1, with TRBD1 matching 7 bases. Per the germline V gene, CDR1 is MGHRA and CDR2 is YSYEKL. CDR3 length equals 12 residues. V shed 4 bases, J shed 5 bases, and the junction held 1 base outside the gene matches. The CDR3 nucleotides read TGCGCCAGCAGCCCGACAGGGACTGAAGCTTTCTTT. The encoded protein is CASSPTGTEAFF.

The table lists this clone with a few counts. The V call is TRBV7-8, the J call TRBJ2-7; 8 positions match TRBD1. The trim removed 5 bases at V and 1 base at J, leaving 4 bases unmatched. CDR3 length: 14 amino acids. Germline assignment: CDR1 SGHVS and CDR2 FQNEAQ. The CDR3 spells CASSRDRTSYEQYF. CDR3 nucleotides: TGTGCCAGCAGCCGGGACAGGACATCCTACGAGCAGTACTTC.

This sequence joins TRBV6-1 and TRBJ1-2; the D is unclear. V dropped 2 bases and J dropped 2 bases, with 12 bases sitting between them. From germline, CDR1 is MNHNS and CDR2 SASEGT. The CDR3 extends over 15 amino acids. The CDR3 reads CASSEYQLGNYGYTF. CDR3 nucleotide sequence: TGTGCCAGCAGTGAATACCAGCTGGGCAACTATGGCTACACCTTC.

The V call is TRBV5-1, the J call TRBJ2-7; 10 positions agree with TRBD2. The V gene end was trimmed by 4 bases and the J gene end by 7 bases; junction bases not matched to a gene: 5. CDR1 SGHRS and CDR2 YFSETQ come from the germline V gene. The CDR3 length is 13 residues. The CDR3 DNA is TGCGCCAGCAGCCTCTTTAGCGGGAGGGAGCAGTACTTC. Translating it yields CASSLFSGREQYF.

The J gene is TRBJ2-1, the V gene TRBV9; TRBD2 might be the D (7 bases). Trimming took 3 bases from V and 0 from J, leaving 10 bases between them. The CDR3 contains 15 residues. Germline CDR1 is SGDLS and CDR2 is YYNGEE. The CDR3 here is CASSAGGRSYNEQFF. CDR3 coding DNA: TGTGCCAGCAGCGCCGGGGGGCGCTCCTACAATGAGCAGTTCTTC. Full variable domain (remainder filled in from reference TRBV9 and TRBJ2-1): DSGVTQTPKHLITATGQRVTLRCSPRSGDLSVYWYQQSLDQGLQFLIQYYNGEERAKGNILERFSAQQFPDLHSELNLSSLELGDSALYFCASSAGGRSYNEQFFGPGTRLTVL.

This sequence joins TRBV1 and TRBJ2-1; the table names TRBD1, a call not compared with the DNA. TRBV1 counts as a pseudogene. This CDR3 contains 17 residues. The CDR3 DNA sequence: TGCACCAGCAGCCAAGAGATAGAGGGACAAACCTACAATGAGCAGTTCTTC. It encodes CTSSQEIEGQTYNEQFF.

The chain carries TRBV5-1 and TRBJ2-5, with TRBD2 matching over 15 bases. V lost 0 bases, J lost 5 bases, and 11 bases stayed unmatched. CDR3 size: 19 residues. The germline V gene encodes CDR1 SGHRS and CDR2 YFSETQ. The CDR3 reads CASSLGTSGGVLQRETQYF. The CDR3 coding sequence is TGCGCCAGCAGCTTGGGGACTAGCGGGGGGGTCCTCCAGCGGGAGACCCAGTACTTC.

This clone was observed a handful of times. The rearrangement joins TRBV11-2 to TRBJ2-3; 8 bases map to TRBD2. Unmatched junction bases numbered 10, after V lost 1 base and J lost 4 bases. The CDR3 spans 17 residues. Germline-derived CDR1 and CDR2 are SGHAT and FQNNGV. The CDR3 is CASSLAGTSRGSDTQYF. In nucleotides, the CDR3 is TGTGCCAGCAGCTTAGCCGGGACTAGTCGGGGCTCAGATACGCAGTATTTT.

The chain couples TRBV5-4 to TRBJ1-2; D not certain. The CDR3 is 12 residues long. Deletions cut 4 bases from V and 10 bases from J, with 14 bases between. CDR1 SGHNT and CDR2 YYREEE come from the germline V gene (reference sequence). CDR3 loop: CASSLAVGAYTF. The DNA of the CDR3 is TGTGCCAGCAGCCTGGCCGTAGGAGCCTACACCTTC.

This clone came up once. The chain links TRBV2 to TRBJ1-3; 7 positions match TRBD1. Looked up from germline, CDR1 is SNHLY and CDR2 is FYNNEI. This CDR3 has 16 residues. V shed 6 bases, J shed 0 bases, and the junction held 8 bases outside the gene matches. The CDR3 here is CASSVQGPNSGNTIYF. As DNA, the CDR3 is TGTGCCAGCAGCGTACAGGGGCCGAACTCTGGAAACACCATATATTTT. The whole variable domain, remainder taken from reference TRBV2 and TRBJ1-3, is EPEVTQTPSHQVTQMGQEVILRCVPISNHLYFYWYRQILGQKVEFLVSFYNNEISEKSEIFDDQFSVERPDGSNFTLKIRSTKLEDSAMYFCASSVQGPNSGNTIYFGEGSWLTVV.

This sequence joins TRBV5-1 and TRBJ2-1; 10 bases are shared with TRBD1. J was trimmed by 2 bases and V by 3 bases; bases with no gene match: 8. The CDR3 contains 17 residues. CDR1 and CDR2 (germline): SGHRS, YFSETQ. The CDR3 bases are TGCGCCAGCAGCTCCGTAGCGGGACAGGGGACCTACAATGAGCAGTTCTTC. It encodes CASSSVAGQGTYNEQFF.

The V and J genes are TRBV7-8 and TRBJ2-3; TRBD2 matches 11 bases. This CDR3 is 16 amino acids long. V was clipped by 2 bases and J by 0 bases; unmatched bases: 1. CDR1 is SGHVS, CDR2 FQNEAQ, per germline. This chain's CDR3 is CASSLRLAGSTDTQYF. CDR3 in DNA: TGTGCCAGCAGCTTAAGACTAGCGGGAAGCACAGATACGCAGTATTTT.

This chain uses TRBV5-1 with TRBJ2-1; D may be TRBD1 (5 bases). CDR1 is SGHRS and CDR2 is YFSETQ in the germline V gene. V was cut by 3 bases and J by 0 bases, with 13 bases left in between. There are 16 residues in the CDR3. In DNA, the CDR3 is TGCGCCAGCAGCTCCACCTGGGGCAGCTCCTACAATGAGCAGTTCTTC. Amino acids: CASSSTWGSSYNEQFF.

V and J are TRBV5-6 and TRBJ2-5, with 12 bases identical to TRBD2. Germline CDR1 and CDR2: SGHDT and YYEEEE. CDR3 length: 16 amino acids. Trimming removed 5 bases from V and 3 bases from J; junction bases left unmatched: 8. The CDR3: CASSLPSGRAEETQYF. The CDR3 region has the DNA TGTGCCAGCAGTCTGCCTAGCGGGAGGGCCGAAGAGACCCAGTACTTC. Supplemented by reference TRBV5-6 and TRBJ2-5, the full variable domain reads DAGVTQSPTHLIKTRGQQVTLRCSPKSGHDTVSWYQQALGQGPQFIFQYYEEEERQRGNFPDRFSGHQFPNYSSELNVNALLLGDSALYLCASSLPSGRAEETQYFGPGTRLLVL.

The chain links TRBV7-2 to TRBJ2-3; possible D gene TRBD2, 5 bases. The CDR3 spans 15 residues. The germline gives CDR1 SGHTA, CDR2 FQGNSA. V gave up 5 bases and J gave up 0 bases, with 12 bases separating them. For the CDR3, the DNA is TGTGCCAGCAGCCTTGACGGCGGGAGCACAGATACGCAGTATTTT. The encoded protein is CASSLDGGSTDTQYF. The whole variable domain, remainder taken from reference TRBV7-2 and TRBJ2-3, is GAGVSQSPSNKVTEKGKDVELRCDPISGHTALYWYRQSLGQGLEFLIYFQGNSAPDKSGLPSDRFSAERTGGSVSTLTIQRTQQEDSAVYLCASSLDGGSTDTQYFGPGTRLTVL.

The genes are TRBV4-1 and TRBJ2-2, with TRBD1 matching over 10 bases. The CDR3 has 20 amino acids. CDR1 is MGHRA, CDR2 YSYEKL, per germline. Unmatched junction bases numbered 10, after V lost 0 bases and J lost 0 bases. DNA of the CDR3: TGCGCCAGCAGCCAAGATCTTCGGGGACAGGGGTATTCGAACACCGGGGAGCTGTTTTTT. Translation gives CASSQDLRGQGYSNTGELFF.

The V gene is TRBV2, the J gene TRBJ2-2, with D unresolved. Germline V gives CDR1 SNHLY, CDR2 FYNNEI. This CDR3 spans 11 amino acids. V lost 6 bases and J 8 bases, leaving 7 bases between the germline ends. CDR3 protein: CASSYEGELFF. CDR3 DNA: TGTGCCAGCAGCTATGAAGGGGAGCTGTTTTTT.

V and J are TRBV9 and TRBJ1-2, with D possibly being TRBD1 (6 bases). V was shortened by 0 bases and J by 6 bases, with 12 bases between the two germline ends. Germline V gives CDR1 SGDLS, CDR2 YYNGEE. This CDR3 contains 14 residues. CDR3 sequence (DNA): TGTGCCAGCAGCGTAGCCGGGGGGCCTCATGGCTACACCTTC. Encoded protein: CASSVAGGPHGYTF.

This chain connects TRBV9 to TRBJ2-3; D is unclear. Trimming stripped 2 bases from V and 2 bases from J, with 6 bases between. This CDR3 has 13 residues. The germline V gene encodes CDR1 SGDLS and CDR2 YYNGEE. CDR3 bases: TGTGCCAGCAGCGTGGCAATCACAGATACGCAGTATTTT. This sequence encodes CASSVAITDTQYF.

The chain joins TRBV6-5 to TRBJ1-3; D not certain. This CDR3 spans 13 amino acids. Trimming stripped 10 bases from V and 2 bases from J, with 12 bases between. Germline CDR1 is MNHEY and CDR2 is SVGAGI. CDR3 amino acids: CATYRRAGNTIYF. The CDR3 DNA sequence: TGTGCCACCTACCGGAGAGCTGGAAACACCATATATTTT.

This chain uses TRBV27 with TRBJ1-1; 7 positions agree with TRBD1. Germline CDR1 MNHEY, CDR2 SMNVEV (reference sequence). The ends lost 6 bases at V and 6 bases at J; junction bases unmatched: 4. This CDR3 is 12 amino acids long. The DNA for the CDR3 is TGTGCCAGCAGACGACAGGGCTCTGAAGCTTTCTTT. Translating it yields CASRRQGSEAFF.

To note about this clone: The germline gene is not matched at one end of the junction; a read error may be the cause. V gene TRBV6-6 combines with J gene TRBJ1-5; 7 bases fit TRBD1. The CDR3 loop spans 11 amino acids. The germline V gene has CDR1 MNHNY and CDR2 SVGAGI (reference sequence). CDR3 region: CASSYQDRWLF. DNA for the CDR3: TGTGCCAGCAGTTACCAGGACAGGTGGCTTTTT.

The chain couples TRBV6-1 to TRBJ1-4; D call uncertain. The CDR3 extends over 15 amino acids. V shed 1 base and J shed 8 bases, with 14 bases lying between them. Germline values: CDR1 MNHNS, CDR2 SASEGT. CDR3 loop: CASSEDSTYGEKLFF. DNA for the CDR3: TGTGCCAGCAGTGAAGACAGCACCTATGGGGAAAAACTGTTTTTT.